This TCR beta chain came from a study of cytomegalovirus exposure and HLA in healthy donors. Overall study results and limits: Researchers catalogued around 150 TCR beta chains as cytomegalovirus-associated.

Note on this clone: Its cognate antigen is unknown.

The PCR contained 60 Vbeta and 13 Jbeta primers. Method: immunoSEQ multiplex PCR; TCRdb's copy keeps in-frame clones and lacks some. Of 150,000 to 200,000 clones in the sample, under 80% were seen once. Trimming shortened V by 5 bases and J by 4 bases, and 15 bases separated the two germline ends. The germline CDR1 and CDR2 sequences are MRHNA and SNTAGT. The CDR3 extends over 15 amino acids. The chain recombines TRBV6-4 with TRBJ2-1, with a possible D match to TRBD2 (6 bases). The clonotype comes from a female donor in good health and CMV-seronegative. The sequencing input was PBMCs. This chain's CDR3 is CASSPLSGGYNEQFF. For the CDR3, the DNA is TGTGCCAGCAGTCCGCTTAGCGGAGGTTACAATGAGCAGTTCTTC.